Following are 29 T cell receptor beta chains from one sample sequenced in a study of blood T cell repertoires in COVID-19. The protocol was immunoSEQ multiplex PCR, while the TCRdb copy is restricted to in-frame clones and leaves out a portion. The sample lists approximately 200,000 clones; roughly 80% were seen once. Sequences were obtained from PBMCs or T cells enriched from blood (not recorded which). These receptors originate from a woman between 40 and 55 years old with acute COVID-19.

The CDR3 loop is CASSLDGNYGYTF. The CDR3 DNA sequence: TGTGCCAGCAGCCTAGACGGTAACTATGGCTACACCTTC. The V gene is TRBV7-3, the J gene TRBJ1-2; no reliable D call. The V gene lost 5 bases and the J gene lost 1 base, with 8 bases spanning the gap. Germline CDR1 reads SGHTA; CDR2 reads FQGTGA. The CDR3 has 13 amino acids.

The chain has TRBV10-3 and TRBJ2-7; D uncertain. Trimming removed 10 bases from V and 5 bases from J, with 18 bases in between. The CDR3 extends over 13 amino acids. The germline CDR1 and CDR2 sequences are ENHRY and SYGVKD. In nucleotides, the CDR3 is TGTGCCAGCACACAGAGCCTATCAGACGAGCAGTACTTC. Amino acids: CASTQSLSDEQYF.

The table lists this clone with a count of one. This chain connects TRBV12-3 or TRBV12-4 to TRBJ1-1; 7 nucleotides agree with TRBD1. Germline trimming cut 5 bases from V and 8 bases from J; bases unmatched to any gene: 8. This CDR3 has 13 residues. CDR3 nucleotides: TGTGCCAGCAGTCGACAGGGAGAGGGGGAAGCTTTCTTT. Encoded protein: CASSRQGEGEAFF.

The CDR3 is CASSLGWGLLQETQYF. CDR3 DNA sequence: TGTGCCAGCAGCTTAGGGTGGGGACTATTACAAGAGACCCAGTACTTC. V is TRBV7-6 and J is TRBJ2-5, with 7 nucleotides matching TRBD2. There are 16 residues in the CDR3. Germline V gene lookup returns CDR1 SGHVS and CDR2 FNYEAQ. Losses at the gene ends were 1 base for V and 2 bases for J; bases not matched to a gene: 7.

Worth noting for this clone: Germline and junction disagree at one end, which may indicate a read error. The V gene is TRBV7-9, the J gene TRBJ1-1; 7 nucleotides line up with TRBD1. The CDR3 runs to 14 residues. Germline CDR1 SEHNR, CDR2 FQNEAQ (reference sequence). This CDR3 is CASSPDRENPEAFF. CDR3 sequence (DNA): TGTGCCAGCAGTCCCGACAGGGAGAACCCTGAAGCTTTCTTT.

This sequence joins TRBV19 and TRBJ2-5, with 9 bases that match TRBD2. CDR3 length: 19 amino acids. V was clipped by 4 bases and J by 5 bases; unmatched bases: 20. Per germline, CDR1 LNHDA and CDR2 SQIVND (reference sequence). CDR3 region: CASSSPSAAGGPGRETQYF. CDR3 in DNA: TGTGCCAGTAGTAGCCCTAGTGCCGCGGGAGGGCCCGGGAGGGAGACCCAGTACTTC.

This chain joins TRBV29-1 and TRBJ2-1, with no clear D. The CDR3 totals 10 residues. Trimming stripped 6 bases from V and 4 bases from J, with 4 bases between. The germline gives CDR1 SQVTM, CDR2 ANQGSEA. The DNA of the CDR3 is TGCAGCGTCGGTTACAATGAGCAGTTCTTC. It specifies CSVGYNEQFF.

This clone was seen just once. The chain is built from TRBV2 and TRBJ1-2; the match to TRBD1 covers 10 bases. Looked up from germline, CDR1 is SNHLY and CDR2 is FYNNEI. Unmatched junction bases numbered 7, after V lost 1 base and J lost 8 bases. The CDR3 is 15 residues long. The CDR3 spells CASSEGQGAAWGYTF. Here the CDR3 DNA reads TGTGCCAGCAGTGAAGGACAGGGGGCGGCCTGGGGCTACACCTTC.

The chain recombines TRBV3-1 (or the pseudogene TRBV3-2) with TRBJ1-1; D is uncertain. The V end lost 3 bases, the J end lost 8 bases, and 7 bases lay between the germline ends. The germline V gene has CDR1 LGHDT and CDR2 YNNKEL (reference sequence). The CDR3 loop spans 11 amino acids. CDR3 residues: CASSQGAEAFF. The CDR3 DNA sequence: TGTGCCAGCAGCCAGGGCGCAGAAGCTTTCTTT.

This rearrangement joins TRBV19 to TRBJ1-1; D possibly corresponds to TRBD1 (6 bases). This CDR3 comprises 14 residues. Germline V lookup: CDR1 LNHDA, CDR2 SQIVND (reference sequence). V lost 7 bases, J lost 0 bases, and 12 bases lay in between. The CDR3 loop reads CASIDDRMNTEAFF. DNA of the CDR3: TGTGCCAGTATCGACGACAGGATGAACACTGAAGCTTTCTTT.

This chain uses TRBV30 with TRBJ1-3; D is undetermined. V lost 0 bases and J 4 bases, leaving 13 bases between the germline ends. The germline gives CDR1 GTSNPN, CDR2 SVGIG (reference sequence). The CDR3 totals 15 residues. This CDR3 reads CAWSVLRGKGNTIYF. The CDR3, as DNA: TGTGCCTGGAGTGTACTACGGGGTAAAGGAAACACCATATATTTT.

The chain is built from TRBV30 and TRBJ2-1; 7 nucleotides align to TRBD2. J was trimmed by 10 bases and V by 0 bases; bases with no gene match: 9. In germline, CDR1 is GTSNPN, CDR2 SVGIG (reference sequence). The CDR3 totals 14 residues. The CDR3 sequence: CAWSVRASGREQFF. CDR3 in DNA: TGTGCCTGGAGTGTAAGGGCTAGCGGACGGGAGCAGTTCTTC. Full variable domain (outside the CDR3, taken from reference TRBV30 and TRBJ2-1): SQTIHQWPATLVQPVGSPLSLECTVEGTSNPNLYWYRQAAGRGLQLLFYSVGIGQISSEVPQNLSASRPQDRQFILSSKKLLLSDSGFYLCAWSVRASGREQFFGPGTRLTVL.

This chain connects TRBV18 to TRBJ1-6; TRBD1 matches 9 bases. The CDR3 contains 16 residues. Losses at the gene ends were 3 bases for V and 5 bases for J; bases not matched to a gene: 5. The germline V gene has CDR1 KGHSH and CDR2 LQKENI. CDR3: CASSPLRTGDNSPLHF. The CDR3 DNA follows: TGTGCCAGCTCACCCCTTCGGACAGGGGATAATTCACCCCTCCACTTT. The full variable domain, rest sourced from reference TRBV18 and TRBJ1-6, is NAGVMQNPRHLVRRRGQEARLRCSPMKGHSHVYWYRQLPEEGLKFMVYLQKENIIDESGMPKERFSAEFPKEGPSILRIQQVVRGDSAAYFCASSPLRTGDNSPLHFGNGTRLTVT.

The chain carries TRBV2 and TRBJ1-2; 7 nucleotides align to TRBD1. The CDR3 consists of 13 residues. Germline values: CDR1 SNHLY, CDR2 FYNNEI. V lost 7 bases to trimming and J lost 8 bases; unmatched junction nucleotides: 10. The CDR3 reads CASTLQGHGGYTF. In DNA, the CDR3 is TGTGCCAGCACTTTACAGGGGCACGGGGGCTACACCTTC. Combining the CDR3 with reference TRBV2 and TRBJ1-2 gives the whole variable domain EPEVTQTPSHQVTQMGQEVILRCVPISNHLYFYWYRQILGQKVEFLVSFYNNEISEKSEIFDDQFSVERPDGSNFTLKIRSTKLEDSAMYFCASTLQGHGGYTFGSGTRLTVV.

The gene calls are TRBV29-1 and TRBJ2-2, with 7 bases matching TRBD1. Germline lookup yields CDR1 SQVTM and CDR2 ANQGSEA. V gave up 3 bases and J gave up 0 bases; unmatched junction bases: 4. There are 15 residues in the CDR3. The CDR3 is CSVDSGQTNTGELFF. For the CDR3, the DNA is TGCAGCGTTGATTCGGGACAGACGAACACCGGGGAGCTGTTTTTT.

This clone was counted once. The rearrangement links TRBV13 to TRBJ1-4; D unclear. The CDR3 length is 11 residues. The germline V gene has CDR1 PRHDT and CDR2 FYEKMQ (reference sequence). The V gene lost 0 bases and the J gene lost 14 bases, with 7 bases spanning the gap. This CDR3 is CASSLGSTLFF. The CDR3 DNA reads TGTGCCAGCAGCTTAGGGTCGACTCTGTTTTTT.

This rearrangement joins TRBV27 to TRBJ2-7, with 11 bases fitting TRBD2. The CDR3 extends over 14 amino acids. CDR1 and CDR2 (germline): MNHEY, SMNVEV (reference sequence). The trim removed 3 bases at V and 12 bases at J, leaving 10 bases unmatched. CDR3 loop: CASSFITSGSRRYF. CDR3 coding DNA: TGTGCCAGCAGTTTTATAACTAGCGGGAGTCGACGGTACTTC.

V gene TRBV29-1 combines with J gene TRBJ2-2; no firm D call. The germline gives CDR1 SQVTM, CDR2 ANQGSEA. The CDR3 runs to 12 residues. Deletions cut 7 bases from V and 5 bases from J, with 11 bases between. Written as DNA, the CDR3 is TGCAGCGGCGGCGCACTGACCGGGGAGCTGTTTTTT. It encodes CSGGALTGELFF.

The chain combines TRBV5-6 with TRBJ1-2; D is undetermined. Germline CDR1 and CDR2: SGHDT and YYEEEE. With 4 bases removed from V and 7 bases from J, the gap between germline ends came to 11 bases. The CDR3 is 12 amino acids. The CDR3 reads CASSPFGSGYTF. For the CDR3, the DNA is TGTGCCAGCAGCCCGTTCGGGTCTGGCTACACCTTC.

V usage is TRBV6-1 and J usage is TRBJ2-5; 9 bases map to TRBD2. Germline assignment: CDR1 MNHNS and CDR2 SASEGT. V shed 1 base, J shed 7 bases, and the junction held 13 bases outside the gene matches. CDR3 length: 17 residues. The CDR3 DNA is TGTGCCAGCAGTGAAGTGACCCCAGCGGGGGGCCTAGGGACCCAGTACTTC. It yields the protein CASSEVTPAGGLGTQYF.

The rearrangement uses TRBV27 and TRBJ2-1, with 10 bases identical to TRBD2. CDR1 and CDR2 (germline): MNHEY, SMNVEV (reference sequence). Trimming cost V 8 bases and J 0 bases; bases outside gene matches: 7. The CDR3 has 16 amino acids. CDR3 region: CASGPSGGGSYNEQFF. The CDR3 DNA reads as TGTGCCAGCGGTCCCAGCGGGGGGGGCTCCTACAATGAGCAGTTCTTC.

Only one count was recorded for this clone. V and J are TRBV25-1 and TRBJ2-5; a possible D gene is TRBD2 (5 bases). Trimming removed 4 bases from V and 4 bases from J, with 13 bases in between. Per germline, CDR1 MGHDK and CDR2 SYGVNS. This CDR3 comprises 14 residues. The CDR3 region is CASSADGMTETQYF. CDR3 DNA: TGTGCCAGCAGTGCAGACGGGATGACAGAGACCCAGTACTTC.

The rearrangement joins TRBV5-5 to TRBJ2-2, with 7 nucleotides matching TRBD1. V trimming: 1 base; J trimming: 6 bases; junction bases outside the gene matches: 12. Germline V gene data show CDR1 as SGHKS and CDR2 as YYEKEE (reference sequence). The CDR3 totals 17 residues. The CDR3 loop is CASSLTPQTDRPGELFF. The CDR3 bases are TGTGCCAGCAGCTTGACCCCTCAAACGGACAGGCCCGGGGAGCTGTTTTTT.

This clone was seen more than once but under ten times. The V call is TRBV7-9, the J call TRBJ2-7, with 7 bases matching TRBD1. The V gene's germline CDR1 is SEHNR and CDR2 FQNEAQ (reference sequence). The V segment lost 5 bases and the J segment 2 bases; nucleotides outside the gene matches: 3. The CDR3 spans 13 residues. CDR3 DNA sequence: TGTGCCAGCAGCGGTGGGACAGCCTACGAGCAGTACTTC. This gives the protein CASSGGTAYEQYF.

This sequence joins TRBV30 and TRBJ2-7; D is possibly TRBD1 (6 bases). The CDR3 covers 13 residues. Deletions cut 2 bases from V and 0 bases from J, with 8 bases between. CDR1 GTSNPN and CDR2 SVGIG come from the germline V gene (reference sequence). The CDR3 protein is CAWSMGASYEQYF. The CDR3 nucleotides are TGTGCCTGGAGTATGGGGGCCTCCTACGAGCAGTACTTC.

J is TRBJ2-7 and V is TRBV3-1 (or the pseudogene TRBV3-2), with a possible D match to TRBD1 (6 bases). The length of the CDR3 is 14 residues. Per germline, CDR1 LGHDT and CDR2 YNNKEL (reference sequence). V lost 2 bases and J 4 bases, leaving 12 bases between the germline ends. The CDR3 sequence: CASSQPDSRYEQYF. CDR3 bases: TGTGCCAGCAGCCAACCGGACAGTAGGTACGAGCAGTACTTC.

CDR3 amino acids: CASSQVLAGSTGYTF. CDR3 DNA sequence: TGCGCCAGCAGCCAAGTTCTCGCAGGGTCTACTGGCTACACCTTC. The rearrangement uses TRBV4-1 and TRBJ1-2; possible D gene TRBD1, 5 bases. The CDR3 has 15 residues. Germline CDR1 and CDR2: MGHRA and YSYEKL. V lost 1 base to trimming and J lost 7 bases, with 16 bases between them.

J is TRBJ1-5 and V is TRBV11-2, with no clear D. Germline V gene lookup returns CDR1 SGHAT and CDR2 FQNNGV. V lost 0 bases and J 0 bases, leaving 6 bases between the germline ends. The CDR3 totals 15 residues. CDR3 in amino acids: CASSLDLNSNQPQHF. The CDR3 coding sequence is TGTGCCAGCAGCTTAGATCTTAATAGCAATCAGCCCCAGCATTTT.

CDR3 in amino acids: CASSPGITATDTQYF. The CDR3, as DNA: TGTGCCAGCTCACCCGGGATTACAGCCACAGATACGCAGTATTTT. This chain uses TRBV18 with TRBJ2-3, with D perhaps matching TRBD2 (5 bases). Germline assignment: CDR1 KGHSH and CDR2 LQKENI. The CDR3 is made up of 15 amino acids. The V and J ends lost 3 bases and 2 bases respectively, with 12 bases between them.